What follows are 22 T cell receptor beta chains derived from one specimen sequenced in a study of T cell responses to AZD1222 COVID-19 vaccine. The assay was immunoSEQ multiplex PCR, and TCRdb's table has in-frame clones only and misses some. There are roughly 130,000 clones in the sample; around 90% occur only once, and around 1.6% lies in the top ten. Source: peripheral blood, taken on day 0 of AZD1222 vaccination. Receptors originate from an adult in good health.

V usage is TRBV11-2 and J usage is TRBJ2-3; D is perhaps TRBD1 or TRBD2 (5 bases each). The germline V and J ends were trimmed by 5 bases and 0 bases, with 12 bases remaining between them. The CDR3 spans 15 residues. Germline CDR1 is SGHAT and CDR2 is FQNNGV. CDR3 loop: CASSPLRDSTDTQYF. The CDR3 DNA reads as TGTGCCAGCAGCCCACTAAGGGACAGCACAGATACGCAGTATTTT.

Only one count was recorded for this clone. This chain links TRBV7-2 with TRBJ2-5; TRBD1 or TRBD2 may be the D gene (5 bases each). V was cut by 2 bases and J by 1 base, with 14 bases left in between. Germline V gene data show CDR1 as SGHTA and CDR2 as FQGNSA. This CDR3 is built from 16 residues. CDR3 nucleotides: TGTGCCAGCAGCTTAAAAGTACTTGGGGGCCAAGAGACCCAGTACTTC. Translated, it gives CASSLKVLGGQETQYF.

The chain uses TRBV28 and TRBJ2-7, with D perhaps matching TRBD2 (5 bases). This CDR3 contains 16 residues. Germline lookup yields CDR1 MDHEN and CDR2 SYDVKM. V was cut by 2 bases and J by 2 bases, with 16 bases left in between. The CDR3 DNA follows: TGTGCCAGCAGTTTAAGGGCCGGGGTAATAGCCTACGAGCAGTACTTC. Protein: CASSLRAGVIAYEQYF.

This clone showed up just once. The chain couples TRBV6-2 or TRBV6-3 to TRBJ2-3; D remains ambiguous. Trimming stripped 0 bases from V and 0 bases from J, with 7 bases between. The CDR3 has 15 residues. CDR1 and CDR2 (germline): MNHEY, SVGEGT. CDR3 in amino acids: CASSYSSRSTDTQYF. The CDR3 DNA sequence: TGTGCCAGCAGTTACTCGTCGCGGAGCACAGATACGCAGTATTTT.

This chain links TRBV6-5 with TRBJ1-3; 7 bases line up with TRBD1. V dropped 4 bases and J dropped 5; count of bases not matched to a gene: 2. CDR1 is MNHEY and CDR2 is SVGAGI in the germline V gene. The CDR3 runs 13 residues. The DNA for the CDR3 is TGTGCCAGCAGTTGGGGACAGAGAAACACCATATATTTT. Its protein product is CASSWGQRNTIYF.

This clone was detected a few times. The gene calls are TRBV3-1 (or the pseudogene TRBV3-2) and TRBJ2-3, with TRBD2 matching 10 bases. V lost 1 base to trimming and J lost 4 bases; unmatched junction nucleotides: 8. The CDR3 runs to 17 residues. Germline assignment: CDR1 LGHDT and CDR2 YNNKEL (reference sequence). DNA for the CDR3: TGTGCCAGCAGCCAAGTATTGACTAGCGGGTATTCAGATACGCAGTATTTT. It codes for CASSQVLTSGYSDTQYF.

This clone was found a few times. The gene calls are TRBV4-1 and TRBJ1-6, with no clear D. The V and J ends lost 0 bases and 7 bases respectively, with 13 bases between them. The CDR3 totals 16 residues. Germline CDR1 and CDR2: MGHRA and YSYEKL. The CDR3 reads CASSQEGTARNSPLHF. Written as DNA, the CDR3 is TGCGCCAGCAGCCAAGAAGGAACAGCCCGAAATTCACCCCTCCACTTT.

The genes are TRBV4-1 and TRBJ1-6, with a possible D match to TRBD1 (6 bases). This CDR3 spans 15 amino acids. Germline CDR1 is MGHRA and CDR2 is YSYEKL. Trimming removed 1 base from V and 9 bases from J, with 13 bases in between. The CDR3 nucleotides read TGCGCCAGCAGCCAAGTTTCCAGGGGTGGTTCACCCCTCCACTTT. Translation gives CASSQVSRGGSPLHF.

The chain employs TRBV30 and TRBJ2-5, with D possibly called TRBD1 or TRBD2 (5 bases each). Germline V gene lookup returns CDR1 GTSNPN and CDR2 SVGIG (reference sequence). Trimming left V 3 bases short and J 5 bases short, with 16 bases between. This CDR3 has 14 amino acids. CDR3 amino acids: CAWRRDPGGETQYF. The CDR3 nucleotides read TGTGCCTGGAGGAGGGACCCCGGCGGGGAGACCCAGTACTTC.

This rearrangement joins TRBV5-1 to TRBJ2-1; D may be TRBD1 or TRBD2 (6 bases each). This CDR3 is built from 17 residues. Between the trimmed V and J ends, which lost 4 bases and 1 base, there was a span of 18 bases. In germline, CDR1 is SGHRS, CDR2 YFSETQ. CDR3 region: CASSGGTGQYSYNEQFF. The CDR3 nucleotides are TGCGCCAGCAGCGGGGGGACGGGACAATATTCCTACAATGAGCAGTTCTTC.

The chain combines TRBV3-1 (or the pseudogene TRBV3-2) with TRBJ1-6; unclear D gene. CDR1 and CDR2 from the germline V gene are LGHDT and YNNKEL (reference sequence). This CDR3 has 15 amino acids. The ends were cut back, 0 bases at V and 5 bases at J, with 8 bases in the middle. CDR3 sequence: CASSQETANNSPLHF. Here the CDR3 DNA reads TGTGCCAGCAGCCAAGAAACAGCCAATAATTCACCCCTCCACTTT.

The chain joins TRBV11-2 to TRBJ2-7, with unresolved D. V shed 1 base and J shed 2 bases, with 9 bases lying between them. The V gene's germline CDR1 is SGHAT and CDR2 FQNNGV. This CDR3 has 14 amino acids. The CDR3 nucleotides are TGTGCCAGCAGCTTAGCGTCAGTCACCTACGAGCAGTACTTC. This codes for CASSLASVTYEQYF.

V and J are TRBV18 and TRBJ1-6; no reliable D call. Germline V gene sequence: CDR1 KGHSH, CDR2 LQKENI. The CDR3 contains 16 residues. V was shortened by 0 bases and J by 7 bases, with 13 bases between the two germline ends. The CDR3 region has the DNA TGTGCCAGCTCACCACCTGACCCACGAGGCAATTCACCCCTCCACTTT. It specifies CASSPPDPRGNSPLHF.

The chain links TRBV19 to TRBJ2-3, with TRBD1 matching over 8 bases. Germline V gene data show CDR1 as LNHDA and CDR2 as SQIVND (reference sequence). Trimming at V came to 4 bases and at J to 6 bases, leaving 9 bases not matched to a gene. This CDR3 comprises 15 residues. CDR3 sequence (DNA): TGTGCCAGTAGTACCACAGGGGGTCGGGTCGATACGCAGTATTTT. This codes for CASSTTGGRVDTQYF.

V and J are TRBV28 and TRBJ2-7; TRBD2 is a possible D gene (5 bases). Trimming removed 3 bases at V and 2 bases at J, with 17 bases between. The CDR3 runs to 16 residues. Germline loops: CDR1 MDHEN, CDR2 SYDVKM. The chain's CDR3 is CASSLAPGSGPYEQYF. The CDR3 region has the DNA TGTGCCAGCAGTTTGGCTCCGGGATCCGGTCCCTACGAGCAGTACTTC.

The V gene is TRBV29-1, the J gene TRBJ2-7, with D unresolved. The CDR3 is 12 amino acids. CDR1 and CDR2 (germline): SQVTM, ANQGSEA. V was pared by 4 bases and J by 0 bases, with 7 bases between. The CDR3 nucleotides are TGCAGCGTTGGATATGGCTCCTACGAGCAGTACTTC. Its translation is CSVGYGSYEQYF.

V is TRBV7-3 and J is TRBJ2-2; TRBD2 aligns across 11 bases. Germline assignment: CDR1 SGHTA and CDR2 FQGTGA. Unmatched junction bases numbered 2, after V lost 4 bases and J lost 7 bases. The CDR3 spans 14 residues. CDR3 DNA sequence: TGTGCCAGCAGCTCGACTAGCGGGGTCGGGGAGCTGTTTTTT. It yields the protein CASSSTSGVGELFF.

This clone came up once. The CDR3 DNA is TGTGCCAGCACCTGGTTAGGGGACTCCGAGCAGTACTTC. Translation: CASTWLGDSEQYF. This rearrangement joins TRBV12-3 or TRBV12-4 to TRBJ2-7, with TRBD2 as a possible D gene (6 bases). This CDR3 has 13 residues. Trimming removed 7 bases at V and 6 bases at J, with 16 bases between.

The V call is TRBV4-1, the J call TRBJ2-1, with 11 nucleotides matching TRBD2. The CDR3 runs to 15 residues. V trimming: 2 bases; J trimming: 8 bases; junction bases outside the gene matches: 5. Looked up from germline, CDR1 is MGHRA and CDR2 is YSYEKL. CDR3 amino acids: CASSQSTSGVYEQFF. The CDR3 DNA sequence: TGCGCCAGCAGCCAATCGACTAGCGGGGTATATGAGCAGTTCTTC.

The rearrangement uses TRBV28 and TRBJ1-5, with 8 nucleotides matching TRBD1. The CDR3 contains 14 residues. Losses at the gene ends were 6 bases for V and 6 bases for J; bases not matched to a gene: 7. CDR1 and CDR2 from the germline V gene are MDHEN and SYDVKM. CDR3 in amino acids: CASRPGGTSQPQHF. The CDR3 DNA sequence: TGTGCCAGCAGGCCAGGGGGCACGAGTCAGCCCCAGCATTTT.

The chain recombines TRBV2 with TRBJ1-1, with 8 positions matching TRBD1. V was clipped by 6 bases and J by 2 bases; unmatched bases: 8. The CDR3 contains 15 residues. The V gene's germline CDR1 is SNHLY and CDR2 FYNNEI. The DNA of the CDR3 is TGTGCCAGCAGAGGGGGGGGACAGGAAAACACTGAAGCTTTCTTT. This gives the protein CASRGGGQENTEAFF.

The V call is TRBV9, the J call TRBJ1-6; D gene uncertain. The germline V and J ends were trimmed by 3 bases and 9 bases, with 10 bases remaining between them. The germline gives CDR1 SGDLS, CDR2 YYNGEE. This CDR3 has 13 amino acids. CDR3 region: CASSGEFSSPLHF. The CDR3 nucleotides are TGTGCCAGCAGCGGCGAATTCAGTTCACCCCTCCACTTT.